This T cell receptor (beta chain) was profiled in a study of shared clonotypes between healthy human individuals. Unmatched junction bases numbered 3, after V lost 3 bases and J lost 3 bases. This CDR3 comprises 14 residues. Per germline, CDR1 MNHNS and CDR2 SASEGT. The assay was immunoSEQ multiplex PCR, and TCRdb's table has in-frame clones only and misses some. This table has some 1.1 million clones, 70% to 80% appearing once. The J gene is TRBJ2-5, the V gene TRBV6-1; TRBD1 aligns across 8 bases. This TCR was recovered from a man between 18 and 29 years old in good health. Some clones in this sample may be carry-over from other donors' samples. The specimen was memory CD4+ T cells from PBMCs. Noted subset: CD45RA-negative fraction. The CDR3 DNA is TGTGCCAGCAGTGAGGACAGGGTGAAAGAGACCCAGTACTTC. Translating it yields CASSEDRVKETQYF.